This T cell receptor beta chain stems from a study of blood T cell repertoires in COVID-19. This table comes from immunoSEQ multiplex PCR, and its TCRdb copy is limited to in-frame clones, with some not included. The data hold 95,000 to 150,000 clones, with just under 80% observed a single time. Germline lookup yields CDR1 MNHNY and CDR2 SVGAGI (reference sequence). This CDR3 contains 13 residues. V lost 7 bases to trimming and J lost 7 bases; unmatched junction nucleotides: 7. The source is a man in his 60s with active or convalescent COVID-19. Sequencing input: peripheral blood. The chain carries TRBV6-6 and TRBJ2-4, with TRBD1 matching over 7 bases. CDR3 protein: CASTLQGKNIQYF. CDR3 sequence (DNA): TGTGCCAGCACCCTACAGGGGAAGAACATTCAGTACTTC.